This entry is about one T cell receptor (beta chain). Its antigen has not been determined. No base qualities exist here, and no much larger clone lies one base off it. To sequence the TCRbeta CDR3 region, genomic DNA was isolated from the sorted cells. The immunoSEQ Assay was used to sequence the TCRbeta CDR3 regions. As stored in TCRdb, this immuneACCESS dataset retains in-frame rearrangements with V and J assigned. A fraction of the clones does not appear; measured against another copy, unresolved V genes explain less than half of the discrepancy, and the remainder lacks a known reason. In this sample the table shows tens of thousands of clones, about 81% of which occur a single time. About 25% of the sample is in the top ten clones. This specimen belongs to a study of OX40 agonist ivuxolimab in advanced cancers. About the full investigation: The costimulatory receptor OX40 (CD134) was targeted by ivuxolimab, a fully human IgG2 agonistic monoclonal antibody. Intravenous ivuxolimab was administered to patients every 2 weeks at six dose levels: 0.01, 0.1, 0.3, 1.5, 3 and 10 mg/kg. Among the roughly 52 dose-escalation patients, 19 had hepatocellular carcinoma, around 15 melanoma, 9 renal cell carcinoma and 9 head and neck cancer. In the dose-escalation cohort, approximately 83% of patients were male, and the mean age was 60 years with a range of about 20 to 80. Patients were allowed to have had prior anti-PD-1, anti-PD-L1 or anti-CTLA-4 therapy, and 30% to 50% of the dose-escalation patients had previously received checkpoint inhibitors. Partial responses occurred in three dose-escalation patients: two with cutaneous melanoma and one with hepatocellular carcinoma. Peripheral TCRbeta sequencing aimed to test whether ivuxolimab altered TCR sequence diversity and caused clonal T-cell expansion. The paper covers the monotherapy dose-escalation part of the phase I ivuxolimab trial, which included N of about 50 patients. General study outcomes and caveats: After ivuxolimab, expanded clones were on average more numerous among CD8+ T cells than among CD4+ T cells. Which antigens the clonally expanded peripheral T cells were specific for was not determined. Clonal expansion of both CD4+ and CD8+ blood T cells was observed from baseline to week 6 at doses 0.1 to 3.0 mg/kg. Partial responders in the 0.1-3.0 mg/kg groups had among the lowest normalized peripheral clonal expansion, especially among CD8+ T cells. Low levels of normalized T-cell clonal expansion were also shown by some nonresponding patients.

Deletion took 4 bases off V and 2 bases off J, with a span of 9 bases between the germline ends. The germline V gene gives CDR1 as MGHRA and CDR2 as YSYEKL. CDR3 length: 14 amino acids, cysteine to phenylalanine. Only the CDR3 DNA stays, 42 bases, in frame from base 1. The trial excluded patients who had a history of autoimmune disease or who were on systemic immunosuppression. Peripheral blood for TCR sequencing was drawn from every dose cohort at baseline, at cycle 4 day 1 and at cycle 7 day 1. The samples were taken from a phase I, first-in-human, multicenter, open-label dose-escalation trial of ivuxolimab. The trial enrolled adults with locally advanced or metastatic head and neck squamous cell, hepatocellular, melanoma or renal cell carcinoma. Before TCR sequencing, CD4+ and CD8+ T cells were separately sorted from peripheral blood.

This sequence originates from an adult with an advanced solid tumor such as melanoma, head and neck, liver or kidney cancer. The input for sequencing was CD4+ or CD8+ T cells sorted from blood, taken in a trial of the OX40 agonist ivuxolimab. The rearrangement joined TRBV4-1 to TRBJ2-1; no D gene can be assigned with confidence. The CDR3 protein is CASSPTDTYNEQFF. The DNA sequence reads TGCGCCAGCAGCCCCACTGATACCTACAATGAGCAGTTCTTC.